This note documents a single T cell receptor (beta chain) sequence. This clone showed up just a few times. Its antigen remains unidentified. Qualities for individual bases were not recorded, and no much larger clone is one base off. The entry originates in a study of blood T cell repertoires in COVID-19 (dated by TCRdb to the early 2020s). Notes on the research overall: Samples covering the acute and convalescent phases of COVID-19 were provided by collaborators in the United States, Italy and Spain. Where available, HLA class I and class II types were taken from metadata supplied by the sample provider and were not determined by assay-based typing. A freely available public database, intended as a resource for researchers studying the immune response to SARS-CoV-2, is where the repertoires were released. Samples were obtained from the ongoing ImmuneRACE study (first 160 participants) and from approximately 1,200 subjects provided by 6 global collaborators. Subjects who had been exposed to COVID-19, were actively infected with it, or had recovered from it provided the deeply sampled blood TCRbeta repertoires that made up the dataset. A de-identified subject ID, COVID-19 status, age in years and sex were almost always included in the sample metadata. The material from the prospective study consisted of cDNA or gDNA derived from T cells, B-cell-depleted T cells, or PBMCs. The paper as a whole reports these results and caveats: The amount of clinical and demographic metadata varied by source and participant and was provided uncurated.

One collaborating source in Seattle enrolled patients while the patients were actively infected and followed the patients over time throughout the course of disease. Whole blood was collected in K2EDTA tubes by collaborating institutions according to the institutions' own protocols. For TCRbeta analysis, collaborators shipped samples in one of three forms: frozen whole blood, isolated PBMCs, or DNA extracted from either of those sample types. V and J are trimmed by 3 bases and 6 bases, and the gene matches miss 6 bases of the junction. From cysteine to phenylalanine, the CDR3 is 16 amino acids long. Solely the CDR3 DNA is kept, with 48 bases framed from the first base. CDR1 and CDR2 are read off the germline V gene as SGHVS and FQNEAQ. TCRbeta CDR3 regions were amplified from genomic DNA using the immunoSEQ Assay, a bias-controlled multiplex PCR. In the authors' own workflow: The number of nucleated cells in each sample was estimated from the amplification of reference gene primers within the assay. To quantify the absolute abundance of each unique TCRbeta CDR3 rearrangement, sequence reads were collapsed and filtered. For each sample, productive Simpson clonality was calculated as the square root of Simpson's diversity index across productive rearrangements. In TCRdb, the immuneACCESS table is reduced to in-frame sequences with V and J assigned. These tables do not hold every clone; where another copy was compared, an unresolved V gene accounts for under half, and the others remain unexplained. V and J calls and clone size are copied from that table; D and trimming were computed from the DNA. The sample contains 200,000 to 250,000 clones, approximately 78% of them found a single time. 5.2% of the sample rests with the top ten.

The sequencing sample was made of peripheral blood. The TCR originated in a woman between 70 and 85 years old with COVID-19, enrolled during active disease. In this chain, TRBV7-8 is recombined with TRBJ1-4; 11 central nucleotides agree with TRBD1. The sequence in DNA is TGTGCCAGCAGCTTCGGAACGGGACAGGGGGATGAAAAACTGTTTTTT. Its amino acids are CASSFGTGQGDEKLFF.